The entry below describes one T cell receptor beta chain. The data belong to a study of blood T cell repertoires in COVID-19. Sequenced by immunoSEQ multiplex PCR; TCRdb stores in-frame clones only, minus some. There are fewer than 200,000 clones in the sample; 70% to 85% occur only once, and about 18% lies in the top ten. The CDR3 has 13 residues. With 3 bases removed from V and 4 bases from J, the gap between germline ends came to 7 bases. Germline values: CDR1 LNHDA, CDR2 SQIVND (reference sequence). The receptor comes from a woman aged 45-59 years who had recovered from COVID-19. The sample consisted of PBMCs or T cells enriched from blood (not recorded which). The rearrangement uses TRBV19 and TRBJ1-5; no firm D call. The CDR3: CASSIRENQPQHF. The CDR3 bases are TGTGCCAGTAGTATTCGAGAGAATCAGCCCCAGCATTTT.